The 14 T cell receptor beta chains presented below share a single source sample, sequenced in a study of cytomegalovirus exposure and HLA in healthy donors. This PCR relied on a set of 60 Vbeta primers and 13 Jbeta primers. Data came from immunoSEQ multiplex PCR; TCRdb stores just in-frame clones and leaves some out. The sample has approximately 260,000 clones, around 90% seen once; the top ten hold 1.7%. Sequencing was carried out using PBMCs. These receptors were obtained from a girl aged 2 to 9 in good health and CMV-seronegative.

The rearrangement joins TRBV6-1 to TRBJ1-4; 11 bases map to TRBD1. The length of the CDR3 is 14 residues. V was pared by 3 bases and J by 7 bases, with 1 base of the junction left unmatched. The germline CDR1 and CDR2 sequences are MNHNS and SASEGT. CDR3 coding DNA: TGTGCCAGCAGTGATGGGACAGGGGGTGAAAAACTGTTTTTT. Its translation: CASSDGTGGEKLFF.

The V and J genes are TRBV5-6 and TRBJ2-7; D uncertain. CDR1 is SGHDT, CDR2 YYEEEE, per germline. Trimming removed 4 bases at V and 3 bases at J, with 11 bases between. This CDR3 region has 13 residues. CDR3 protein: CASSLVASYEQYF. The DNA for the CDR3 is TGTGCCAGCAGCCTCGTAGCTAGCTACGAGCAGTACTTC.

The CDR3 region is CASSLEVVSNQPQHF. CDR3 nucleotides: TGTGCCAGCAGCTTGGAAGTAGTAAGCAATCAGCCCCAGCATTTT. The chain couples TRBV5-5 to TRBJ1-5; unclear D gene. V was cut by 0 bases and J by 1 base, with 8 bases left in between. The germline gives CDR1 SGHKS, CDR2 YYEKEE (reference sequence). The CDR3 is 15 amino acids.

In this sample, this clone turned up once. The chain couples TRBV7-8 to TRBJ2-2; 8 bases map to TRBD1. CDR1 and CDR2 from the germline V gene are SGHVS and FQNEAQ. V was pared by 9 bases and J by 4 bases, with 10 bases of the junction left unmatched. CDR3 length equals 15 residues. The DNA of the CDR3 is TGTGCCAGTAAGACAGGGGCGTTATTCACCGGGGAGCTGTTTTTT. This gives the protein CASKTGALFTGELFF.

The chain employs TRBV5-1 and TRBJ2-3; 12 bases match TRBD2. The CDR3 has 17 residues. Unmatched junction bases numbered 8, after V lost 4 bases and J lost 2 bases. Germline CDR1 is SGHRS and CDR2 is YFSETQ. CDR3 protein: CASSLLTSGGVTDTQYF. The CDR3 DNA follows: TGCGCCAGCAGCCTCTTGACTAGCGGGGGCGTCACAGATACGCAGTATTTT.

The V and J genes are TRBV15 and TRBJ1-1; D perhaps matches TRBD1 (5 bases). Germline CDR1 reads LNHNV; CDR2 reads YYDKDF (reference sequence). This CDR3 spans 13 amino acids. Trimming cost V 8 bases and J 5 bases, with 15 bases left between them. CDR3 in DNA: TGTGCCACCTTTCAGGTTCCAGGGACTGAAGCTTTCTTT. This gives the protein CATFQVPGTEAFF.

The V gene is TRBV10-3, the J gene TRBJ1-1; 7 bases match TRBD1. Germline V gene lookup returns CDR1 ENHRY and CDR2 SYGVKD. Losses at the gene ends were 6 bases for V and 4 bases for J; bases not matched to a gene: 11. The CDR3 sequence is 15 residues long. Here the CDR3 reads CAISRTGDGSTEAFF. The DNA of the CDR3 is TGTGCCATCAGCAGAACAGGGGATGGGAGCACTGAAGCTTTCTTT.

The rearrangement uses TRBV19 and TRBJ2-3; 12 bases fit TRBD2. The CDR3 runs to 14 residues. J lost 3 bases, V lost 6 bases, and 1 base had no gene match. CDR1 and CDR2 (germline): LNHDA, SQIVND (reference sequence). The CDR3 loop reads CASRTSGRTDTQYF. The CDR3 region has the DNA TGTGCCAGTAGGACTAGCGGGAGAACAGATACGCAGTATTTT.

V and J are TRBV9 and TRBJ1-1, with D tentatively TRBD1 (5 bases). V lost 2 bases to trimming and J lost 5 bases, with 13 bases between them. Germline CDR1 SGDLS, CDR2 YYNGEE. The CDR3 sequence is 14 residues long. The CDR3 here is CASSVPGGETEAFF. The CDR3 coding sequence is TGTGCCAGCAGCGTGCCCGGGGGGGAAACTGAAGCTTTCTTT.

On this clone: Other DNA sequences in this sample translate to the same CDR3. This chain links TRBV7-9 with TRBJ1-1; 7 bases match TRBD1. V lost 5 bases, J lost 1 base, and 4 bases stayed unmatched. The length of the CDR3 is 14 residues. Germline assignment: CDR1 SEHNR and CDR2 FQNEAQ (reference sequence). CDR3 nucleotide sequence: TGTGCCAGCAGCCCGGACAGGCAGAACACTGAAGCTTTCTTT. The encoded protein is CASSPDRQNTEAFF. The full variable domain, rest sourced from reference TRBV7-9 and TRBJ1-1, is DTGVSQNPRHKITKRGQNVTFRCDPISEHNRLYWYRQTLGQGPEFLTYFQNEAQLEKSRLLSDRFSAERPKGSFSTLEIQRTEQGDSAMYLCASSPDRQNTEAFFGQGTRLTVV.

The V and J genes are TRBV7-9 and TRBJ2-5, with TRBD2 identical over 8 bases. This CDR3 has 13 amino acids. Germline trimming cut 8 bases from V and 5 bases from J; bases unmatched to any gene: 7. CDR1 is SEHNR, CDR2 FQNEAQ, per germline (reference sequence). This chain's CDR3 is CASHGRAWETQYF. Here the CDR3 DNA reads TGTGCCAGCCACGGGAGGGCCTGGGAGACCCAGTACTTC.

V gene TRBV4-2 combines with J gene TRBJ1-1; possibly TRBD1 for D (6 bases). Germline assignment: CDR1 LGHNA and CDR2 YNFKEQ. Trimming removed 4 bases at V and 4 bases at J, with 13 bases between. The CDR3 totals 14 residues. The CDR3 DNA is TGTGCCAGCAGCCGAGGGGGAATGACCACTGAAGCTTTCTTT. Protein product: CASSRGGMTTEAFF.

This chain links TRBV20-1 with TRBJ1-1; 7 nucleotides line up with TRBD1. The CDR3 has 11 amino acids. J lost 7 bases, V lost 6 bases, and 5 bases had no gene match. Germline V lookup: CDR1 DFQATT, CDR2 SNEGSKA (reference sequence). The CDR3 region has the DNA TGCAGTGCGGAATGGGACAGTGAAGCTTTCTTT. Its protein product is CSAEWDSEAFF.

V usage is TRBV6-1 and J usage is TRBJ2-1; TRBD2 matches 7 bases. V lost 5 bases to trimming and J lost 5 bases; unmatched junction nucleotides: 9. In germline, CDR1 is MNHNS, CDR2 SASEGT. The CDR3 runs to 15 residues. CDR3 sequence reads: CASSRQRDTDNEQFF. DNA of the CDR3: TGTGCCAGCAGTCGACAGCGGGATACGGACAATGAGCAGTTCTTC.